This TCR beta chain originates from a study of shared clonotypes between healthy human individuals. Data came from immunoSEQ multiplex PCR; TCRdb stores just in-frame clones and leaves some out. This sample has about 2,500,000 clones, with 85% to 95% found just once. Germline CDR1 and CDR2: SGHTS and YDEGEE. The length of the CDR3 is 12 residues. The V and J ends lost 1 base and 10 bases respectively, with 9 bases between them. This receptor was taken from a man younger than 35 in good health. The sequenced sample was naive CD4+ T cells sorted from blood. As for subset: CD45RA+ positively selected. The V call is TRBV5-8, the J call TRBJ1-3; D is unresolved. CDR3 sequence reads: CASSLLFPTIYF. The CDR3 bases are TGTGCCAGCAGCTTGCTCTTCCCAACCATATATTTT.